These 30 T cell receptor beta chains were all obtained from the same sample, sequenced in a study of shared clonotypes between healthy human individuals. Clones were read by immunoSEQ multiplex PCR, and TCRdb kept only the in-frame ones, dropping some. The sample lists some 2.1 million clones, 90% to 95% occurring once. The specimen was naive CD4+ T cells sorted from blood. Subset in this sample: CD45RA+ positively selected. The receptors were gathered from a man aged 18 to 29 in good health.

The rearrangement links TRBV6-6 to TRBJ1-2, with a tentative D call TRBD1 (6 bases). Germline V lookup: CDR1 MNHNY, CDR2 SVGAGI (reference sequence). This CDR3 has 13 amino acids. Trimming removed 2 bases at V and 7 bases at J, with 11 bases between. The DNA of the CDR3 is TGTGCCAGCAGTTACAGACAGGACCTTGGCTACACCTTC. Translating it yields CASSYRQDLGYTF.

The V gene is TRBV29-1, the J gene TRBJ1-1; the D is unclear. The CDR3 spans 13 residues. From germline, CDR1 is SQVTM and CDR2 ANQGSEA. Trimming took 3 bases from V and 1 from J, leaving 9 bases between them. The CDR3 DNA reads TGCAGCGTTGAGGAGCAGGCGAACACTGAAGCTTTCTTT. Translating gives CSVEEQANTEAFF.

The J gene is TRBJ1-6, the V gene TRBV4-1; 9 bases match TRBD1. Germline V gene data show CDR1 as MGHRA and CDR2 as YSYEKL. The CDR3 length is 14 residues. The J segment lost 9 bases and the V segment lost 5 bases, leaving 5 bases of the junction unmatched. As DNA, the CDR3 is TGCGCCAGCAGCGAGGGACAGGGTGGTTCACCCCTCCACTTT. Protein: CASSEGQGGSPLHF.

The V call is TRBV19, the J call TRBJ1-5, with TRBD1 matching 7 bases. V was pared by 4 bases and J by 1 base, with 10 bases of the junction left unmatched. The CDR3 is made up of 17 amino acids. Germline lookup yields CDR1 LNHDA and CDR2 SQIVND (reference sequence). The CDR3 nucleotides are TGTGCCAGTAGTAGGACAGGTATGACGGGAAGCAATCAGCCCCAGCATTTT. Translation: CASSRTGMTGSNQPQHF.

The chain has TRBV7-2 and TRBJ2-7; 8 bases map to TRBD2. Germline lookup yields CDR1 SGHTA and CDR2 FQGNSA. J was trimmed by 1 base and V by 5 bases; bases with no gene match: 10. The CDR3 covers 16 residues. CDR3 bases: TGTGCCAGCAGCCTTGTAACCGGGACTAGTTCCTACGAGCAGTACTTC. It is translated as CASSLVTGTSSYEQYF.

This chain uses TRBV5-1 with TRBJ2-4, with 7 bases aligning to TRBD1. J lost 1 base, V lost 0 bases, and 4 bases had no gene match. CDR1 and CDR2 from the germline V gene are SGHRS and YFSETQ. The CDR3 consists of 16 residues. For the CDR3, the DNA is TGCGCCAGCAGCTTGGGACAGGGATTGGCCAAAAACATTCAGTACTTC. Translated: CASSLGQGLAKNIQYF.

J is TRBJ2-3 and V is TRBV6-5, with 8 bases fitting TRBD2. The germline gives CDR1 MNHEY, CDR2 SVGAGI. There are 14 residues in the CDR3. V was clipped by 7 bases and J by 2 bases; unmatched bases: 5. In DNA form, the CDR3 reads TGTGCCAGCAACGGAGCGGGGGCCACAGATACGCAGTATTTT. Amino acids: CASNGAGATDTQYF.

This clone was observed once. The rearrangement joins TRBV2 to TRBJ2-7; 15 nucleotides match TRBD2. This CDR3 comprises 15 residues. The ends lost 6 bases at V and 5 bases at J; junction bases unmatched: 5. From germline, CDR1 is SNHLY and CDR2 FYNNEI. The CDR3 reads CASSGLAGGPDEQYF. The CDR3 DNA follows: TGTGCCAGCAGCGGACTAGCGGGAGGGCCGGACGAGCAGTACTTC.

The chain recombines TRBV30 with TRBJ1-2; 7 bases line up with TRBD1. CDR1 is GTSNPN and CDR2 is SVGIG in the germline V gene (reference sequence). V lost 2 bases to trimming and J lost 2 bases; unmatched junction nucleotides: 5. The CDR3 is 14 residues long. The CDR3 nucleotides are TGTGCCTGGAGTCCCCCGGACAGGAACTATGGCTACACCTTC. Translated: CAWSPPDRNYGYTF.

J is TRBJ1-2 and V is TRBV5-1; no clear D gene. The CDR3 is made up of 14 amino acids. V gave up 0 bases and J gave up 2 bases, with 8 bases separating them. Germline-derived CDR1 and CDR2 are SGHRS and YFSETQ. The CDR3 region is CASSLVGVNYGYTF. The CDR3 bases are TGCGCCAGCAGCTTGGTCGGGGTGAACTATGGCTACACCTTC. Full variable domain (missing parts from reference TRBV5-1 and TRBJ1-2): KAGVTQTPRYLIKTRGQQVTLSCSPISGHRSVSWYQQTPGQGLQFLFEYFSETQRNKGNFPGRFSGRQFSNSRSEMNVSTLELGDSALYLCASSLVGVNYGYTFGSGTRLTVV.

CDR3 loop: CASSPGAGNQPQHF. DNA of the CDR3: TGTGCCAGCAGCCCCGGGGCAGGAAATCAGCCCCAGCATTTT. V and J are TRBV28 and TRBJ1-5, with a tentative D call TRBD1 (5 bases). Germline assignment: CDR1 MDHEN and CDR2 SYDVKM. V was cut by 6 bases and J by 4 bases, with 13 bases left in between. The CDR3 sequence is 14 residues long.

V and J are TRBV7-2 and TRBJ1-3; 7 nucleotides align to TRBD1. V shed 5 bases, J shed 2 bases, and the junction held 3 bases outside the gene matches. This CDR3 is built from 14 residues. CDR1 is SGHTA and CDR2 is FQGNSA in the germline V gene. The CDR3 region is CASSPGGTGNTIYF. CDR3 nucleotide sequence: TGTGCCAGCAGCCCAGGGGGAACTGGAAACACCATATATTTT.

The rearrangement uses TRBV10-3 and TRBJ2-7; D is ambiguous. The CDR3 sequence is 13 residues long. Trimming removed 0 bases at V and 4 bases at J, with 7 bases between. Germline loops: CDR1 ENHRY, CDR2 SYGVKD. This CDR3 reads CAISESTWYEQYF. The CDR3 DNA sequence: TGTGCCATCAGTGAGTCGACCTGGTACGAGCAGTACTTC.

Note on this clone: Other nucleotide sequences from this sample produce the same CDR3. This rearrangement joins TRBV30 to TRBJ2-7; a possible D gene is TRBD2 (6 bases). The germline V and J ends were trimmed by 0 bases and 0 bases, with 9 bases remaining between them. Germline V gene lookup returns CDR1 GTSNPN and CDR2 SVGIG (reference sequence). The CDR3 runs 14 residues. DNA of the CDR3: TGTGCCTGGAGTGTTGGCGGGGCCTCCTACGAGCAGTACTTC. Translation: CAWSVGGASYEQYF.

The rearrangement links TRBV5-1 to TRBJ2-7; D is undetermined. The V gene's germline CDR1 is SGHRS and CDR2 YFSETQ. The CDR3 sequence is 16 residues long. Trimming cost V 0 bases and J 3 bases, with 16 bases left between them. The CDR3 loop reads CASSLAGLGPGYEQYF. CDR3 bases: TGCGCCAGCAGCTTGGCCGGGTTGGGTCCCGGCTACGAGCAGTACTTC. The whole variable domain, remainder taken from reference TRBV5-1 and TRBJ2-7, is KAGVTQTPRYLIKTRGQQVTLSCSPISGHRSVSWYQQTPGQGLQFLFEYFSETQRNKGNFPGRFSGRQFSNSRSEMNVSTLELGDSALYLCASSLAGLGPGYEQYFGPGTRLTVT.

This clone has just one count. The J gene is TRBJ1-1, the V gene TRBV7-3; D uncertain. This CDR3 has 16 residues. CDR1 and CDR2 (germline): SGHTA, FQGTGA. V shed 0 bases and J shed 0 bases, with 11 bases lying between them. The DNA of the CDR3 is TGTGCCAGCAGCTTAACGGATCCCCTAGTGAACACTGAAGCTTTCTTT. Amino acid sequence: CASSLTDPLVNTEAFF.

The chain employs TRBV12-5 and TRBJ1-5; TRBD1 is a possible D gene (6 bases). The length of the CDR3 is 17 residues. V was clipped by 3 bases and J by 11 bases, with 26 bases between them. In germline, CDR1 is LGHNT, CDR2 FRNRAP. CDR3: CASGFQLGHSDITTQHF. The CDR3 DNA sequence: TGTGCTAGTGGTTTCCAATTGGGACACTCGGATATCACGACCCAGCATTTT. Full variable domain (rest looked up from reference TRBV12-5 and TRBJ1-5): DARVTQTPRHKVTEMGQEVTMRCQPILGHNTVFWYRQTMMQGLELLAYFRNRAPLDDSGMPKDRFSAEMPDATLATLKIQPSEPRDSAVYFCASGFQLGHSDITTQHFGDGTRLSIL.

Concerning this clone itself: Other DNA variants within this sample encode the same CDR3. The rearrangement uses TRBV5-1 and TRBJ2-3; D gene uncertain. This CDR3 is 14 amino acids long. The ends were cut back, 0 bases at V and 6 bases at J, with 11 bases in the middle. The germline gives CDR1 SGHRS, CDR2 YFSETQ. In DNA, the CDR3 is TGCGCCAGCAGCTTGGGGGGTCTGGCGGATACGCAGTATTTT. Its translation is CASSLGGLADTQYF.

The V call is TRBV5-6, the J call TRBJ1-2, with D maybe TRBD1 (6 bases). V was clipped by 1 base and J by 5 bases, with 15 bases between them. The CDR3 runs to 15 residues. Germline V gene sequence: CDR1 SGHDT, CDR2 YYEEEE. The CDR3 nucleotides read TGTGCCAGCAGCTTGCTTAACAGGGAAGGGTATGGCTACACCTTC. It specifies CASSLLNREGYGYTF.

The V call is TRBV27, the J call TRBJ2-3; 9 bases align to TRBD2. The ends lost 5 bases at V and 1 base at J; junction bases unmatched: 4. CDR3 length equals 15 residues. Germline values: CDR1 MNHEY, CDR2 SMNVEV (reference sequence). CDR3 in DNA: TGTGCCAGCAGTCAAATAGCGGGGGGCACAGATACGCAGTATTTT. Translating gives CASSQIAGGTDTQYF.

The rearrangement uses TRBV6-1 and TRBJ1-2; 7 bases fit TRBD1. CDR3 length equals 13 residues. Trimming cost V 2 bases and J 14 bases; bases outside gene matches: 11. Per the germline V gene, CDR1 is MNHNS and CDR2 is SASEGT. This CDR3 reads CASSELGTARCTF. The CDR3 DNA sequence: TGTGCCAGCAGTGAATTGGGGACAGCCCGCTGTACCTTC.

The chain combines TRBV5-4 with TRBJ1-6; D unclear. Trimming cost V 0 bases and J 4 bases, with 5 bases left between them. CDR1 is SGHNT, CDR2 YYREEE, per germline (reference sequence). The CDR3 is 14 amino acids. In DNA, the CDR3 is TGTGCCAGCAGCTTGGGACAATATAATTCACCCCTCCACTTT. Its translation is CASSLGQYNSPLHF.

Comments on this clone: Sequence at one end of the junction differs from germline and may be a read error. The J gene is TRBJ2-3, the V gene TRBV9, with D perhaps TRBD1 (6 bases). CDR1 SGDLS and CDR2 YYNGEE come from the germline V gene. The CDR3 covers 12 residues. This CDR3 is CASSSLLGTLAF. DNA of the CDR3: TGTGCCAGCAGCTCCCTACTAGGGACACTCGCTTTT.

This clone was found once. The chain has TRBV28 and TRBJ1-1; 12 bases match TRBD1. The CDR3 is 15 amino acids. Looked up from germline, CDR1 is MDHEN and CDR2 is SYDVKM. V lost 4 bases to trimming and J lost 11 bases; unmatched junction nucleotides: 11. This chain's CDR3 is CASSSLRGQGAGAFF. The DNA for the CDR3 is TGTGCCAGCAGTTCGCTAAGGGGACAGGGGGCAGGTGCTTTCTTT. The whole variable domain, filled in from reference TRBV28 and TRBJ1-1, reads DVKVTQSSRYLVKRTGEKVFLECVQDMDHENMFWYRQDPGLGLRLIYFSYDVKMKEKGDIPEGYSVSREKKERFSLILESASTNQTSMYLCASSSLRGQGAGAFFGQGTRLTVV.

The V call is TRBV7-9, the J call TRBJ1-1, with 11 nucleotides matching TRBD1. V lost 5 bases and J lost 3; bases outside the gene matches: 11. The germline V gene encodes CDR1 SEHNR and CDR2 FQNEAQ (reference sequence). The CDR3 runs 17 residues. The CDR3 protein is CASSPGQGGRLDTEAFF. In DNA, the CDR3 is TGTGCCAGCAGCCCGGGACAGGGGGGTAGGCTGGACACTGAAGCTTTCTTT.

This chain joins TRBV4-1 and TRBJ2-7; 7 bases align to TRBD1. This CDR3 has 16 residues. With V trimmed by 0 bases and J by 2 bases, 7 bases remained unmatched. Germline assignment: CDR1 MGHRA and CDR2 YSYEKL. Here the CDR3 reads CASSQEGNRGPYEQYF. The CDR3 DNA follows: TGCGCCAGCAGCCAAGAAGGCAACAGGGGCCCCTACGAGCAGTACTTC.

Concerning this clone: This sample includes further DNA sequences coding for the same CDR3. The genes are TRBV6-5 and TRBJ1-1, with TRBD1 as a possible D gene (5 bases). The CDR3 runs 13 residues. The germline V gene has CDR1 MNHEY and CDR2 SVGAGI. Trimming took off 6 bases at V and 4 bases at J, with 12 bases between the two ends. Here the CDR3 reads CASSRGEGTEAFF. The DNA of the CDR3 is TGTGCCAGCAGCCGAGGGGAGGGCACTGAAGCTTTCTTT.

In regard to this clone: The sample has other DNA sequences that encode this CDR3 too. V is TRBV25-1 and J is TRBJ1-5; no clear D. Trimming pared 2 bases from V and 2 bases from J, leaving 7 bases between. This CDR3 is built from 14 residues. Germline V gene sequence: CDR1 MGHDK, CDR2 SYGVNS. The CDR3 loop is CASSETGGNQPQHF. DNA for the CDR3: TGTGCCAGCAGTGAAACCGGGGGCAATCAGCCCCAGCATTTT.

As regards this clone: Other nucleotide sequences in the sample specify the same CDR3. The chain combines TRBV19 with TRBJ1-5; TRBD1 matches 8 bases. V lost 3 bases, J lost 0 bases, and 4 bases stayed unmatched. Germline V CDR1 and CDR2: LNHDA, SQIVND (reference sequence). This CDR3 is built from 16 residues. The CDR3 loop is CASSIPGTGSNQPQHF. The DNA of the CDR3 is TGTGCCAGTAGTATTCCTGGGACAGGTAGCAATCAGCCCCAGCATTTT.

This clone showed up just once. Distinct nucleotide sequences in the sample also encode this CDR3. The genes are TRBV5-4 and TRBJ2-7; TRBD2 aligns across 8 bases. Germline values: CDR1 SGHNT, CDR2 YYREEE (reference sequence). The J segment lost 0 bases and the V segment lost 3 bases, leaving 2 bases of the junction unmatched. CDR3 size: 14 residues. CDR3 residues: CASSSGTSSYEQYF. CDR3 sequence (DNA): TGTGCCAGCAGCTCCGGGACTAGCTCCTACGAGCAGTACTTC.